Listed here are 16 T cell receptor beta chains from one sample, sequenced in a study of T-cell memory formation after mild COVID-19. Using its own MiXCR run on the 5' RACE reads, TCRdb lists one record per CDR3 protein. The sample contains 120,000 to 150,000 distinct CDR3 sequences, less than 20% of which appear only once. The sequencing input was PBMCs or a T cell subset sorted from them (not recorded which). Receptor source: an adult woman who had mild COVID-19 (a few samples of this study predate the infection). Cell type and time point are not known.

This clonotype was detected only a few times. CDR3 DNA: TGCGCCAGCAGCTTCCAGGGAGATGACTATGGCTACACCTTC. This encodes CASSFQGDDYGYTF. The gene calls are TRBV5-1 and TRBJ1-2; the D gene is possibly TRBD1 (5 bases). CDR1 and CDR2 from the germline V gene are SGHRS and YFSETQ. This CDR3 is 14 amino acids long. Between the trimmed V and J ends, which lost 2 bases and 3 bases, there was a span of 11 bases.

This clonotype was seen repeatedly, ten times or more. This sequence joins TRBV2 and TRBJ1-1; maybe TRBD1 (5 bases). The V end was cut by 6 bases, the J end by 1 base, with 21 bases between. Germline-derived CDR1 and CDR2 are SNHLY and FYNNEI. The CDR3 is 17 amino acids. The CDR3 DNA reads TGTGCCAGCAGCCCCGTAGCAACAGATGGGGCGAACACTGAAGCTTTCTTT. Protein: CASSPVATDGANTEAFF.

The chain has TRBV18 and TRBJ1-1; D is unresolved. The CDR3 totals 14 residues. Germline V gene sequence: CDR1 KGHSH, CDR2 LQKENI. V lost 6 bases, J lost 0 bases, and 11 bases lay in between. The CDR3 sequence: CASSPMSMNTEAFF. Written as DNA, the CDR3 is TGTGCCAGCTCTCCGATGTCCATGAACACTGAAGCTTTCTTT. The entire variable domain, with the rest obtained from reference TRBV18 and TRBJ1-1, is as follows: NAGVMQNPRHLVRRRGQEARLRCSPMKGHSHVYWYRQLPEEGLKFMVYLQKENIIDESGMPKERFSAEFPKEGPSILRIQQVVRGDSAAYFCASSPMSMNTEAFFGQGTRLTVV.

V gene TRBV14 combines with J gene TRBJ1-1, with D possibly matching TRBD1 (6 bases). V lost 0 bases, J lost 4 bases, and 9 bases lay in between. Germline V lookup: CDR1 SGHDN, CDR2 FVKESK. The CDR3 runs 14 residues. Written as DNA, the CDR3 is TGTGCCAGCAGCCAAGATGGGACACGCACTGAAGCTTTCTTT. Amino acid sequence: CASSQDGTRTEAFF.

This clonotype was found a few times. The gene calls are TRBV6-2 or TRBV6-3 and TRBJ1-2; a weak D match, TRBD1 (5 bases). This CDR3 is built from 15 residues. Trimming took 0 bases from V and 3 from J, leaving 11 bases between them. Germline CDR1 is MNHEY and CDR2 is SVGEGT. The CDR3 DNA reads TGTGCCAGCAGTTACTCGAAGGGGACGGACTATGGCTACACCTTC. Residues: CASSYSKGTDYGYTF.

This rearrangement joins TRBV10-3 to TRBJ2-7; TRBD2 matches at 8 bases. The CDR3 covers 14 residues. J gave up 6 bases and V 8 bases, and 12 bases lay outside the gene matches. Germline V gene data show CDR1 as ENHRY and CDR2 as SYGVKD. CDR3 sequence reads: CAIAGTRGSSEQYF. DNA for the CDR3: TGTGCCATCGCCGGGACTAGAGGGAGTAGCGAGCAGTACTTC.

This clonotype was picked up a small number of times. This chain links TRBV12-3 or TRBV12-4 with TRBJ2-3; tentative D call: TRBD2 (7 bases). The CDR3 length is 14 residues. Trimming removed 3 bases from V and 3 bases from J, with 10 bases in between. The CDR3 DNA follows: TGTGCCAGCAGTTTGGGGGGGCTAACAGATACGCAGTATTTT. Its protein product is CASSLGGLTDTQYF.

The gene calls are TRBV7-8 and TRBJ2-5; D unresolved. The V and J ends lost 0 bases and 5 bases respectively, with 10 bases between them. This CDR3 has 14 residues. CDR1 is SGHVS, CDR2 FQNEAQ, per germline. CDR3 nucleotide sequence: TGTGCCAGCAGCTTAGCGTATCAAGGGGAGACCCAGTACTTC. Its protein product is CASSLAYQGETQYF.

CDR3 residues: CASSRTSGRINEQFF. For the CDR3, the DNA is TGTGCCAGCAGTCGGACTAGCGGGAGAATTAATGAGCAGTTCTTC. The gene calls are TRBV12-3 or TRBV12-4 and TRBJ2-1; 13 positions match TRBD2. The CDR3 consists of 15 residues. Trimming removed 5 bases from V and 7 bases from J; junction bases left unmatched: 5.

The chain carries TRBV5-1 and TRBJ2-5, with D uncertain. V was clipped by 5 bases and J by 2 bases, with 4 bases between them. The CDR3 covers 11 residues. The germline CDR1 and CDR2 sequences are SGHRS and YFSETQ. The CDR3 sequence: CASREQETQYF. In DNA form, the CDR3 reads TGCGCCAGCAGAGAGCAAGAGACCCAGTACTTC.

There are a few counts of this clonotype. The chain's CDR3 is CAWSLAAYPYEQFF. In DNA form, the CDR3 reads TGTGCCTGGAGTCTAGCGGCCTATCCATATGAGCAGTTCTTC. The chain couples TRBV30 to TRBJ2-1; 7 bases are a match to TRBD2. V gave up 2 bases and J gave up 8 bases; unmatched junction bases: 9. In germline, CDR1 is GTSNPN, CDR2 SVGIG (reference sequence). The CDR3 loop spans 14 amino acids.

The V call is TRBV24-1, the J call TRBJ2-2; 12 bases fit TRBD2. This CDR3 region has 20 residues. Trimming cost V 4 bases and J 0 bases; bases outside gene matches: 11. The germline V gene has CDR1 KGHDR and CDR2 SFDVKD. CDR3 nucleotides: TGTGCCACCAGTGACGCCCCCGGACTAGCGGGGACGGCGAACACCGGGGAGCTGTTTTTT. Its protein product is CATSDAPGLAGTANTGELFF.

The gene calls are TRBV3-1 and TRBJ2-5; D is undetermined. Trimming left V 3 bases short and J 11 bases short, with 13 bases between. There are 12 residues in the CDR3. The germline CDR1 and CDR2 sequences are LGHDT and YNNKEL (reference sequence). The CDR3 reads CASSQTSRWQYF. The CDR3 DNA reads as TGTGCCAGCAGCCAGACTTCCCGCTGGCAGTACTTC.

CDR3 DNA: TGTGCCAGCAGCTTCGACCGGGACAGGGGATACGGCTACACCTTC. Its protein is CASSFDRDRGYGYTF. The rearrangement links TRBV7-8 to TRBJ1-2; 10 bases are a match to TRBD1. V lost 3 bases and J lost 8; bases outside the gene matches: 9. The CDR3 totals 15 residues. Germline values: CDR1 SGHVS, CDR2 FQNEAQ.

This clonotype was picked up many times. This chain joins TRBV12-3 or TRBV12-4 and TRBJ2-3; D is ambiguous. V was pared by 7 bases and J by 2 bases, with 16 bases between. The CDR3 totals 15 residues. The CDR3 loop is CASKIINSHTDTQYF. CDR3 DNA: TGTGCCAGCAAGATCATAAACAGTCACACAGATACGCAGTATTTT.

This clonotype occurred a few times. This chain joins TRBV5-1 and TRBJ2-1, with D maybe TRBD1 (6 bases). V dropped 5 bases and J dropped 6 bases, with 24 bases sitting between them. The germline gives CDR1 SGHRS, CDR2 YFSETQ. This CDR3 has 17 amino acids. Written as DNA, the CDR3 is TGCGCCAGCAGTGAGGTCCCAGGGGCCCAACAACTCAATGAGCAGTTCTTC. Its translation: CASSEVPGAQQLNEQFF.